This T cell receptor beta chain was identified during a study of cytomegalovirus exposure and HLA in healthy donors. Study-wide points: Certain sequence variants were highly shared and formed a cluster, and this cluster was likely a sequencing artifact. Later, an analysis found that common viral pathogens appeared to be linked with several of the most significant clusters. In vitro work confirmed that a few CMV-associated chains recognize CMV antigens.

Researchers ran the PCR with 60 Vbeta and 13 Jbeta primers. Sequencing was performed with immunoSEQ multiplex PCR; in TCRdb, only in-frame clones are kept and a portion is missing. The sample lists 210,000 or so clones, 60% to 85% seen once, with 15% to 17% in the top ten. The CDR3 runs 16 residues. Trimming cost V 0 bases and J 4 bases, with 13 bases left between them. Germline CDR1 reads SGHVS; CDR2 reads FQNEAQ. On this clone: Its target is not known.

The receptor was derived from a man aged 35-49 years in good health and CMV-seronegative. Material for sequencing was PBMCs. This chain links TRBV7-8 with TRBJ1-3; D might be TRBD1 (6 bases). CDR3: CASSLAPRGAGNTIYF. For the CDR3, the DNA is TGTGCCAGCAGCTTAGCACCCAGGGGAGCCGGAAACACCATATATTTT.